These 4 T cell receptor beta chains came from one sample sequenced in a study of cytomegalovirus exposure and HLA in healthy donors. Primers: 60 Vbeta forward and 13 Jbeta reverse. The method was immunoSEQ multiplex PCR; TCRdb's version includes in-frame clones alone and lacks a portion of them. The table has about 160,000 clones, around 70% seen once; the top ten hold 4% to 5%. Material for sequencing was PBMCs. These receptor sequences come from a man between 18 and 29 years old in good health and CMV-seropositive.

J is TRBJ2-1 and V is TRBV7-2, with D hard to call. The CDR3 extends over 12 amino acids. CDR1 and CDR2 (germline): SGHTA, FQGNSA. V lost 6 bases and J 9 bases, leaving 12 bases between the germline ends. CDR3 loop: CASRVSRAEQFF. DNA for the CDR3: TGTGCCAGCAGAGTTAGCAGAGCTGAGCAGTTCTTC.

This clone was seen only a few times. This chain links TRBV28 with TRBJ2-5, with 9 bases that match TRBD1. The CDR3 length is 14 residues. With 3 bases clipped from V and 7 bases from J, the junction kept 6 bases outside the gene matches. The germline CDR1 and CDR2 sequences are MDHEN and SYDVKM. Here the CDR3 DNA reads TGTGCCAGCAGTTTCTACTCGGGACAGGGGACCCAGTACTTC. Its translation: CASSFYSGQGTQYF.

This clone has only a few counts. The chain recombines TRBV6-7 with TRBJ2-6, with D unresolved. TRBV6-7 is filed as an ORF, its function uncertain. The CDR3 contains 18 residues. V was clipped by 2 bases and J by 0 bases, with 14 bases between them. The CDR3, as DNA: TGTGCCAGCAGTTACCGAGGCGGCGATTGCTCTGGGGCCAACGTCCTGACTTTC. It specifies CASSYRGGDCSGANVLTF.

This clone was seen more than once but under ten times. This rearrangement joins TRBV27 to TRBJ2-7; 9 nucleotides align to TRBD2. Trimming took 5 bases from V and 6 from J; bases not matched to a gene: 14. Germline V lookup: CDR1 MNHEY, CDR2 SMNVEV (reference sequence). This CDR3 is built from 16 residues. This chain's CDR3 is CASSPLRSGRPPEQYV. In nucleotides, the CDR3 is TGTGCCAGCAGTCCTTTGAGGAGCGGGAGGCCCCCCGAGCAGTACGTC.